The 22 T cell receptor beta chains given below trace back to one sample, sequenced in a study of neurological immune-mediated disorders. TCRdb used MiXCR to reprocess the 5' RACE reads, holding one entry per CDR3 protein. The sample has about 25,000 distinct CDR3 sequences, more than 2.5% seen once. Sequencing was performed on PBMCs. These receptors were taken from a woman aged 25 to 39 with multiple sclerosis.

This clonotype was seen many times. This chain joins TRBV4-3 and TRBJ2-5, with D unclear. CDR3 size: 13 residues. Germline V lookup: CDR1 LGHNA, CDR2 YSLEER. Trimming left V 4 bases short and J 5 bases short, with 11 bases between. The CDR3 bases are TGCGCCAGCAGCCGCCTTTTGGGGGAGACCCAGTACTTC. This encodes CASSRLLGETQYF.

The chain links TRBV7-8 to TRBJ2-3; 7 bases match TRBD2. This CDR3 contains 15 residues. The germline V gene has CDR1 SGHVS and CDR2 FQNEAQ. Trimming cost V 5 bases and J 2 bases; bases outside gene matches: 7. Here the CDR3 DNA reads TGTGCCAGCAGCCGGCGGACTAGAACCACAGATACGCAGTATTTT. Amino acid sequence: CASSRRTRTTDTQYF.

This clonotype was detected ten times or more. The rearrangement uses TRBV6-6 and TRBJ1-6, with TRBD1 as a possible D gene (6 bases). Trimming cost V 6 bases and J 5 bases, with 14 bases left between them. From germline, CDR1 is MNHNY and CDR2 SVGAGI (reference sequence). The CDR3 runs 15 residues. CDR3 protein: CASSHEGGDNSPLHF. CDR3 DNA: TGTGCCAGCAGCCACGAAGGGGGAGATAATTCACCCCTCCACTTT.

The CDR3 bases are TGTGCCAGCAGCTTAGGGGGCGCGGGTTCAGAGACCCAGTACTTC. This encodes CASSLGGAGSETQYF. This chain connects TRBV7-2 to TRBJ2-5; D is possibly TRBD1 or TRBD2 (5 bases each). CDR3 length: 15 amino acids. Trimming removed 1 base from V and 4 bases from J, with 13 bases in between. The germline CDR1 and CDR2 sequences are SGHTA and FQGNSA.

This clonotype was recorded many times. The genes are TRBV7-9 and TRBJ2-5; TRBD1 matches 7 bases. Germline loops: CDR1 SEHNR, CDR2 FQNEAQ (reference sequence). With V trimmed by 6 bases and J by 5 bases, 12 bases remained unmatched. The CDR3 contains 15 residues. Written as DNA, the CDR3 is TGTGCCAGCAGAAATCGACAGGGAGAGATGGAGACCCAGTACTTC. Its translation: CASRNRQGEMETQYF.

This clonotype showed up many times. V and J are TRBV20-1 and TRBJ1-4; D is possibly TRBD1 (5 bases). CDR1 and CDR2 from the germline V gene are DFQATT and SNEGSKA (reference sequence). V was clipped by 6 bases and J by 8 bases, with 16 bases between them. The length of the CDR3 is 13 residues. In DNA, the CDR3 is TGCAGTGCCGTGAGGGGAAGTAGGGAAAAACTGTTTTTT. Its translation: CSAVRGSREKLFF.

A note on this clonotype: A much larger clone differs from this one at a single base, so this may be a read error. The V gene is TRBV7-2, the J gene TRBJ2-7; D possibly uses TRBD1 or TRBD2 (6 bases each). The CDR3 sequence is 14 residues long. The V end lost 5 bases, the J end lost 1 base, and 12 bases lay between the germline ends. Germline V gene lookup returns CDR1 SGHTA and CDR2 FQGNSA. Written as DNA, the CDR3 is TGTGCCAGCAGCGTAGGGGGGAAATCCTACGAGCAGTACTTC. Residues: CASSVGGKSYEQYF.

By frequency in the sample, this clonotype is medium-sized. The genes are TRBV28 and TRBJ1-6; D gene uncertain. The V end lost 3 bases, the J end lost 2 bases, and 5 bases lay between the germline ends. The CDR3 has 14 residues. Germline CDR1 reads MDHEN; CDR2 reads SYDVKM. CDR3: CASSFLPYNSPLHF. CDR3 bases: TGTGCCAGCAGTTTCCTCCCCTATAATTCACCCCTCCACTTT.

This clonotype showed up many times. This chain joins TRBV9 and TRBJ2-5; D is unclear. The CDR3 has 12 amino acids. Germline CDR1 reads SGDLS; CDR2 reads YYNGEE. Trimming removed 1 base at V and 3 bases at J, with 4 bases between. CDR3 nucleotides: TGTGCCAGCAGCGTAAACAAAGAGACCCAGTACTTC. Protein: CASSVNKETQYF.

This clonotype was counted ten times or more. CDR3 in DNA: TGCGCCAGCAGCTTGGACGGGGTTCCTGAAGCTTTCTTT. It is translated as CASSLDGVPEAFF. The chain combines TRBV5-1 with TRBJ1-1; no clear D. The length of the CDR3 is 13 residues. Trimming stripped 0 bases from V and 6 bases from J, with 9 bases between. Per germline, CDR1 SGHRS and CDR2 YFSETQ.

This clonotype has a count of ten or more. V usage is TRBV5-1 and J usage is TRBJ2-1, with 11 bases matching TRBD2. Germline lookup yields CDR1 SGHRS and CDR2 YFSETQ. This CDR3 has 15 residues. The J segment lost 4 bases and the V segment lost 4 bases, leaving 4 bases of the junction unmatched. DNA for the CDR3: TGCGCCAGCAGCCGTAGCGGGGGGGCATACAATGAGCAGTTCTTC. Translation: CASSRSGGAYNEQFF.

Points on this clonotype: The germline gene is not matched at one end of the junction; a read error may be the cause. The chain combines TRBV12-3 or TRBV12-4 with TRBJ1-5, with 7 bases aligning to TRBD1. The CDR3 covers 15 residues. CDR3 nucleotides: TGTGCCAGCAGCAGATGGGGGACAGATAATCAGCCCCAGAATTTT. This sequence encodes CASSRWGTDNQPQNF.

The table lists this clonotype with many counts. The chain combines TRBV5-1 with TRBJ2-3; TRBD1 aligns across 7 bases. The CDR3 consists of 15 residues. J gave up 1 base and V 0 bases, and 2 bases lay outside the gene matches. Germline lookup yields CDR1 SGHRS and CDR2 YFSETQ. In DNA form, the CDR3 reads TGCGCCAGCAGCTTGGTTACAGGGGGCACAGATACGCAGTATTTT. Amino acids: CASSLVTGGTDTQYF.

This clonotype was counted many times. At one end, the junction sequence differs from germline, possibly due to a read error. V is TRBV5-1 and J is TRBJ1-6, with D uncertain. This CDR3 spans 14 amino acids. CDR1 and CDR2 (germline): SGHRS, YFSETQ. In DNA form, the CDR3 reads TGCGCCAGCAGCTTGGGAGGTTGGAATTCACCCCTCAACTTT. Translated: CASSLGGWNSPLNF.

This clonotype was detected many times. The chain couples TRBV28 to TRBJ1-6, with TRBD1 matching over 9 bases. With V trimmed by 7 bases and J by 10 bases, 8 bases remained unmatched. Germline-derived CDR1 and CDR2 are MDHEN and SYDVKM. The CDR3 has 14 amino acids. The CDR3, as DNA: TGTGCCAGCACCGACGGACAGGGGAGCTCACCCCTCCACTTT. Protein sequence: CASTDGQGSSPLHF. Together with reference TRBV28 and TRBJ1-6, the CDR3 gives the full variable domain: DVKVTQSSRYLVKRTGEKVFLECVQDMDHENMFWYRQDPGLGLRLIYFSYDVKMKEKGDIPEGYSVSREKKERFSLILESASTNQTSMYLCASTDGQGSSPLHFGNGTRLTVT.

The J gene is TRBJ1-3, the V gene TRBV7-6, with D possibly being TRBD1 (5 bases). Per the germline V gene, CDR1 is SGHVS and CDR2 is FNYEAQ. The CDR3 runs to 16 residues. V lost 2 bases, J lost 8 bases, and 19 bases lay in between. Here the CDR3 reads CASSLFGTAALDTIYF. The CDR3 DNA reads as TGTGCCAGCAGCTTATTTGGGACTGCGGCTCTGGACACCATATATTTT.

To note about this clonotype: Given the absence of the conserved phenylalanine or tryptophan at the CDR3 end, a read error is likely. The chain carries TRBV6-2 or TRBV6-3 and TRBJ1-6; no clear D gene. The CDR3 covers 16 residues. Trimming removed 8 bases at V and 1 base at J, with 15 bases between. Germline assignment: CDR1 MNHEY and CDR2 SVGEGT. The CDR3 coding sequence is TGTGCCAGCCTAAGTGGGTGGAATTCCTATAATTCACCCCTCCACGTT. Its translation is CASLSGWNSYNSPLHV.

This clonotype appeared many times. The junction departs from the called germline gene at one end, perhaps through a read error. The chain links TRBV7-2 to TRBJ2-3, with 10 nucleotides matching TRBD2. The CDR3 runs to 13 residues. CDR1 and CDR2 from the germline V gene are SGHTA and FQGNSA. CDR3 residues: CASSLAGANTQYF. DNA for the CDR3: TGTGCCAGCAGCCTAGCGGGGGCGAATACGCAGTATTTT.

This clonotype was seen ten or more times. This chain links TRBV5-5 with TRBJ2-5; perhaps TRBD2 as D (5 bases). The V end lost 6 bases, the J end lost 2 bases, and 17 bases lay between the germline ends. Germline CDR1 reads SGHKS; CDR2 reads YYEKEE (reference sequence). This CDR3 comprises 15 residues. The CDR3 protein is CASTYQVGEQETQYF. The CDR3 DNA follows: TGTGCCAGCACTTACCAGGTGGGAGAACAAGAGACCCAGTACTTC.

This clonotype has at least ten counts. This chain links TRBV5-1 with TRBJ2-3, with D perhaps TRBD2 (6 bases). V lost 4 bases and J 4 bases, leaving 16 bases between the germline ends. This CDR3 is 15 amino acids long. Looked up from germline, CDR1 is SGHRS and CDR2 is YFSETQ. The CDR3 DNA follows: TGCGCCAGCAGCCATTCCGGCGGGGCCCCAGATACGCAGTATTTT. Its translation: CASSHSGGAPDTQYF.

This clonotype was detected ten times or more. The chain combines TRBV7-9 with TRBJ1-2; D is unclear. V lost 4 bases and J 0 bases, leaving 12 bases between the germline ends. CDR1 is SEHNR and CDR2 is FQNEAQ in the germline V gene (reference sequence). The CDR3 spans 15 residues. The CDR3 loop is CASSSDLEANYGYTF. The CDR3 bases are TGTGCCAGCAGCTCCGACCTAGAAGCTAACTATGGCTACACCTTC.

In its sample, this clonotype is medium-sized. CDR3 region: CASSLSGGNQPQHF. The CDR3 coding sequence is TGTGCCAGCAGCCTTTCCGGGGGCAATCAGCCCCAGCATTTT. The gene calls are TRBV12-3 or TRBV12-4 and TRBJ1-5; D remains unclear. The CDR3 is 14 residues long. Trimming removed 6 bases from V and 2 bases from J, with 11 bases in between.